Below are 31 T cell receptor beta chains sequenced from a single sample in a study of neurological immune-mediated disorders. One entry per CDR3 protein results from TCRdb running MiXCR on the 5' RACE reads. This repertoire shows 28,000 or so distinct CDR3 sequences, about 15% found once; its top ten account for 25% to 30%. Sequencing was carried out using PBMCs. These receptors came from a man between 65 and 79 years old in good health.

Many counts were recorded for this clonotype. This rearrangement joins TRBV10-3 to TRBJ1-1; tentative D call: TRBD1 (5 bases). This CDR3 has 13 amino acids. The ends were cut back, 3 bases at V and 3 bases at J, with 8 bases in the middle. Germline V gene data show CDR1 as ENHRY and CDR2 as SYGVKD. CDR3 residues: CAISDKGYTEAFF. CDR3 coding DNA: TGTGCCATCAGTGACAAGGGGTACACTGAAGCTTTCTTT.

This clonotype was seen repeatedly, ten times or more. The V and J genes are TRBV28 and TRBJ1-1; D ambiguous. V lost 3 bases to trimming and J lost 4 bases, with 15 bases between them. The germline V gene encodes CDR1 MDHEN and CDR2 SYDVKM. CDR3 length equals 15 residues. For the CDR3, the DNA is TGTGCCAGCAGTTTTACCGTGGGGATGACCACTGAAGCTTTCTTT. Translation gives CASSFTVGMTTEAFF. The whole variable domain, remainder taken from reference TRBV28 and TRBJ1-1, is DVKVTQSSRYLVKRTGEKVFLECVQDMDHENMFWYRQDPGLGLRLIYFSYDVKMKEKGDIPEGYSVSREKKERFSLILESASTNQTSMYLCASSFTVGMTTEAFFGQGTRLTVV.

This clonotype was observed at least ten times. V gene TRBV27 combines with J gene TRBJ2-2, with D uncertain. The ends were cut back, 3 bases at V and 5 bases at J, with 7 bases in the middle. The CDR3 extends over 13 amino acids. CDR1 is MNHEY, CDR2 SMNVEV, per germline (reference sequence). CDR3 loop: CASSLKVTGELFF. The CDR3 nucleotides read TGTGCCAGCAGTTTGAAGGTAACCGGGGAGCTGTTTTTT.

This clonotype was counted many times. Here the CDR3 reads CASGTAYNEQFF. The CDR3 DNA reads TGTGCCAGCGGGACAGCATACAATGAGCAGTTCTTC. The rearrangement uses TRBV28 and TRBJ2-1; TRBD1 matches at 7 bases. The CDR3 spans 12 residues. Trimming cost V 8 bases and J 4 bases; bases outside gene matches: 2. In germline, CDR1 is MDHEN, CDR2 SYDVKM.

The J gene is TRBJ2-2, the V gene TRBV19, with no clear D. V gave up 8 bases and J gave up 0 bases, with 10 bases separating them. The V gene's germline CDR1 is LNHDA and CDR2 SQIVND (reference sequence). The CDR3 length is 14 residues. CDR3 DNA: TGTGCCAGTTCAGACCGTACGAACACCGGGGAGCTGTTTTTT. Amino acids: CASSDRTNTGELFF.

This clonotype was picked up many times. The rearrangement joins TRBV18 to TRBJ1-4, with 10 bases fitting TRBD1. The J segment lost 6 bases and the V segment lost 6 bases, leaving 1 base of the junction unmatched. Germline V gene data show CDR1 as KGHSH and CDR2 as LQKENI. This CDR3 comprises 13 residues. CDR3 loop: CASSGTGDEKLFF. CDR3 DNA sequence: TGTGCCAGCTCGGGGACAGGGGATGAAAAACTGTTTTTT.

This clonotype was seen many times. The chain links TRBV7-9 to TRBJ2-2; D is undetermined. The CDR3 length is 14 residues. The germline V gene encodes CDR1 SEHNR and CDR2 FQNEAQ (reference sequence). Trimming cost V 4 bases and J 4 bases, with 10 bases left between them. The CDR3: CASSSTLSTGELFF. CDR3 DNA sequence: TGTGCCAGCAGCTCGACTCTGTCCACCGGGGAGCTGTTTTTT.

This clonotype was found many times. The genes are TRBV25-1 and TRBJ2-2, with TRBD2 identical over 7 bases. The V and J ends lost 7 bases and 4 bases, in that order; junction bases with no gene match: 6. The CDR3 contains 14 residues. Germline V gene sequence: CDR1 MGHDK, CDR2 SYGVNS. CDR3 sequence: CASMGEGSTGELFF. CDR3 bases: TGTGCCAGCATGGGGGAGGGGAGCACCGGGGAGCTGTTTTTT. The variable domain in full, completed from reference TRBV25-1 and TRBJ2-2, reads EADIYQTPRYLVIGTGKKITLECSQTMGHDKMYWYQQDPGMELHLIHYSYGVNSTEKGDLSSESTVSRIRTEHFPLTLESARPSHTSQYLCASMGEGSTGELFFGEGSRLTVL.

This clonotype was detected ten times or more. The genes are TRBV7-2 and TRBJ2-3, with 9 nucleotides matching TRBD2. Germline assignment: CDR1 SGHTA and CDR2 FQGNSA. The CDR3 extends over 15 amino acids. V dropped 4 bases and J dropped 5; count of bases not matched to a gene: 7. The CDR3 nucleotides read TGTGCCAGCAGCTATCGGGGTAGCGGGGGAGATACGCAGTATTTT. As protein: CASSYRGSGGDTQYF. The full variable domain, rest sourced from reference TRBV7-2 and TRBJ2-3, is GAGVSQSPSNKVTEKGKDVELRCDPISGHTALYWYRQSLGQGLEFLIYFQGNSAPDKSGLPSDRFSAERTGGSVSTLTIQRTQQEDSAVYLCASSYRGSGGDTQYFGPGTRLTVL.

With respect to this clonotype: This clone may be a read error of a much larger clone one base away. This chain connects TRBV12-5 to TRBJ1-1; 10 nucleotides line up with TRBD1. This CDR3 contains 15 residues. Germline V gene sequence: CDR1 LGHNT, CDR2 FRNRAP. V trimming: 5 bases; J trimming: 11 bases; junction bases outside the gene matches: 14. Here the CDR3 DNA reads TGTGCTAGTGGTCCGAGACAGGGGGCCGATAGTGACGCTTTCTTT. It is translated as CASGPRQGADSDAFF.

This clonotype appeared many times. The chain recombines TRBV7-2 with TRBJ1-1, with unresolved D. This CDR3 spans 13 amino acids. Germline CDR1 reads SGHTA; CDR2 reads FQGNSA. V lost 5 bases and J 1 base, leaving 8 bases between the germline ends. The CDR3 sequence is CASSASENTEAFF. CDR3 in DNA: TGTGCCAGCAGCGCTTCGGAGAACACTGAAGCTTTCTTT.

This clonotype is medium-sized in the sample. J is TRBJ2-5 and V is TRBV7-2, with TRBD1 matching 7 bases. The CDR3 totals 14 residues. Germline trimming cut 0 bases from V and 9 bases from J; bases unmatched to any gene: 7. Germline CDR1 and CDR2: SGHTA and FQGNSA. The CDR3 region has the DNA TGTGCCAGCAGCTTAGCGCCCCGACAGGGTGCCCAGTACTTC. Protein sequence: CASSLAPRQGAQYF.

This clonotype was seen at least ten times. One base away lies a much larger clone, so this may be a sequencing read error. The rearrangement uses TRBV9 and TRBJ2-3; D gene unclear. V lost 0 bases and J lost 6, with 5 bases in between. Germline loops: CDR1 SGDLS, CDR2 YYNGEE. This CDR3 is 12 amino acids long. The CDR3 protein is CASSVASDTQYF. DNA for the CDR3: TGTGCCAGCAGCGTAGCGAGTGATACGCAGTATTTT. Drawing the rest from reference TRBV9 and TRBJ2-3, the complete variable domain is DSGVTQTPKHLITATGQRVTLRCSPRSGDLSVYWYQQSLDQGLQFLIQYYNGEERAKGNILERFSAQQFPDLHSELNLSSLELGDSALYFCASSVASDTQYFGPGTRLTVL.

This clonotype was seen repeatedly, ten times or more. The chain links TRBV7-9 to TRBJ2-4; 7 nucleotides line up with TRBD1. The CDR3 is 15 residues long. Germline V lookup: CDR1 SEHNR, CDR2 FQNEAQ (reference sequence). The V and J ends lost 1 base and 4 bases, in that order; junction bases with no gene match: 4. The CDR3: CASSLGKGAKNIQYF. Here the CDR3 DNA reads TGTGCCAGCAGCTTAGGGAAGGGGGCGAAAAACATTCAGTACTTC.

The J gene is TRBJ2-1, the V gene TRBV7-9, with 10 bases fitting TRBD1. V lost 1 base, J lost 7 bases, and 7 bases stayed unmatched. This CDR3 spans 16 amino acids. CDR1 is SEHNR, CDR2 FQNEAQ, per germline (reference sequence). The CDR3 DNA is TGTGCCAGCAGCTTAGGGGCAGGGACAGGGGAGAATGAGCAGTTCTTC. This codes for CASSLGAGTGENEQFF.

In this sample, this clonotype turned up many times. The chain links TRBV5-1 to TRBJ2-7; 8 nucleotides line up with TRBD1. There are 16 residues in the CDR3. The trim removed 0 bases at V and 5 bases at J, leaving 10 bases unmatched. Germline CDR1 and CDR2: SGHRS and YFSETQ. CDR3 coding DNA: TGCGCCAGCAGCTTGGCGATGGTTCAGGGGGCAAACGAGCAGTACTTC. It translates to CASSLAMVQGANEQYF.

This clonotype was detected many times. This sequence joins TRBV2 and TRBJ1-1, with D possibly being TRBD1 (6 bases). Trimming shortened V by 6 bases and J by 1 base, and 12 bases separated the two germline ends. The CDR3 sequence is 14 residues long. Germline V CDR1 and CDR2: SNHLY, FYNNEI. The CDR3 is CASSPLGQNTEAFF. Written as DNA, the CDR3 is TGTGCCAGCAGCCCGCTGGGACAGAACACTGAAGCTTTCTTT.

This clonotype was seen at least ten times. CDR3 sequence: CASSLRGRRRAGAEAFF. Here the CDR3 DNA reads TGCGCCAGCAGCTTGAGGGGCCGGCGCCGTGCCGGCGCTGAAGCTTTCTTT. The rearrangement uses TRBV5-1 and TRBJ1-1; D perhaps matches TRBD1 (5 bases). Germline V CDR1 and CDR2: SGHRS, YFSETQ. Trimming took off 1 base at V and 6 bases at J, with 22 bases between the two ends. This CDR3 has 17 residues.

This clonotype was counted ten times or more. This chain uses TRBV10-2 with TRBJ2-3, with D possibly being TRBD2 (6 bases). V was clipped by 10 bases and J by 6 bases, with 11 bases between them. There are 11 residues in the CDR3. Germline V lookup: CDR1 WSHSY, CDR2 SAAADI. The DNA of the CDR3 is TGCGCCACCCGTGGGGGGGATACGCAGTATTTT. It translates to CATRGGDTQYF.

This clonotype was detected many times. The chain uses TRBV18 and TRBJ1-3; 10 bases match TRBD1. The trim removed 1 base at V and 4 bases at J, leaving 4 bases unmatched. Germline V CDR1 and CDR2: KGHSH, LQKENI. This CDR3 contains 16 residues. The CDR3 DNA reads TGTGCCAGCTCACCACGTGGGACAGGGGACGGAAACACCATATATTTT. This gives the protein CASSPRGTGDGNTIYF.

This clonotype appeared many times. V and J are TRBV27 and TRBJ1-6; D is possibly TRBD1 (5 bases). The CDR3 has 16 amino acids. Deletions cut 5 bases from V and 1 base from J, with 12 bases between. The germline V gene has CDR1 MNHEY and CDR2 SMNVEV (reference sequence). The CDR3 nucleotides are TGTGCCAGCAGTAAGGATCAGGGATCCTATAATTCACCCCTCCACTTT. It yields the protein CASSKDQGSYNSPLHF.

The gene calls are TRBV5-1 and TRBJ2-3; the match to TRBD1 covers 8 bases. V dropped 3 bases and J dropped 3; count of bases not matched to a gene: 12. This CDR3 contains 17 residues. Per the germline V gene, CDR1 is SGHRS and CDR2 is YFSETQ. The CDR3 nucleotides are TGCGCCAGCAGCTGGAACAGGGGGGACCTCAGGACAGATACGCAGTATTTT. Protein: CASSWNRGDLRTDTQYF.

This clonotype showed up many times. The V gene is TRBV7-2, the J gene TRBJ1-3; TRBD1 agrees at 7 bases. The V segment lost 4 bases and the J segment 2 bases; nucleotides outside the gene matches: 5. The length of the CDR3 is 15 residues. Germline CDR1 SGHTA, CDR2 FQGNSA. CDR3 DNA sequence: TGTGCCAGCAGCTCGACAGGGAATACTGGAAACACCATATATTTT. Translating it yields CASSSTGNTGNTIYF.

By sample fraction, this clonotype is large. The rearrangement links TRBV15 to TRBJ2-1; D is perhaps TRBD1 or TRBD2 (6 bases each). Germline V gene data show CDR1 as LNHNV and CDR2 as YYDKDF (reference sequence). The CDR3 is 13 amino acids. V shed 4 bases and J shed 10 bases, with 14 bases lying between them. The CDR3 coding sequence is TGTGCCACCAGCACCCAGAGGGGGGTAGAGCAGTTCTTC. Translation gives CATSTQRGVEQFF.

This chain joins TRBV28 and TRBJ2-1, with TRBD1 identical over 9 bases. CDR1 and CDR2 (germline): MDHEN, SYDVKM. The CDR3 consists of 15 residues. V lost 5 bases, J lost 5 bases, and 7 bases stayed unmatched. The chain's CDR3 is CASSARDRADNEQFF. Here the CDR3 DNA reads TGTGCCAGCAGTGCCCGGGACAGGGCCGACAATGAGCAGTTCTTC.

This clonotype occurred many times. The gene calls are TRBV12-3 or TRBV12-4 and TRBJ2-5; the D gene is possibly TRBD1 (6 bases). The V end lost 2 bases, the J end lost 11 bases, and 15 bases lay between the germline ends. This CDR3 is built from 13 residues. CDR3 DNA: TGTGCCAGCAGTTTAAGGTTGGGGGCGCCTCAGTACTTC. Amino acid sequence: CASSLRLGAPQYF.

The table lists this clonotype with many counts. V gene TRBV6-5 combines with J gene TRBJ2-3, with D perhaps TRBD1 (5 bases). The CDR3 length is 14 residues. Between the trimmed V and J ends, which lost 2 bases and 4 bases, there was a span of 10 bases. Germline V gene sequence: CDR1 MNHEY, CDR2 SVGAGI. This CDR3 reads CASSYILGADTQYF. DNA for the CDR3: TGTGCCAGCAGTTACATTTTAGGGGCAGATACGCAGTATTTT.

This clonotype has a count of ten or more. The chain joins TRBV15 to TRBJ2-5, with 8 bases matching TRBD2. The CDR3 runs 14 residues. Germline CDR1 reads LNHNV; CDR2 reads YYDKDF (reference sequence). V lost 3 bases to trimming and J lost 5 bases; unmatched junction nucleotides: 5. The CDR3 sequence: CATSRAREGETQYF. DNA for the CDR3: TGTGCCACCAGCAGGGCCCGGGAGGGGGAGACCCAGTACTTC. Combining the CDR3 with reference TRBV15 and TRBJ2-5 gives the whole variable domain DAMVIQNPRYQVTQFGKPVTLSCSQTLNHNVMYWYQQKSSQAPKLLFHYYDKDFNNEADTPDNFQSRRPNTSFCFLDIRSPGLGDTAMYLCATSRAREGETQYFGPGTRLLVL.

This clonotype was seen at least ten times. The gene calls are TRBV6-5 and TRBJ2-3, with 13 bases identical to TRBD2. The germline CDR1 and CDR2 sequences are MNHEY and SVGAGI. Germline trimming cut 0 bases from V and 14 bases from J; bases unmatched to any gene: 8. This CDR3 is 15 amino acids long. The CDR3 sequence is CASSYSGLAGSPPYF. DNA for the CDR3: TGTGCCAGCAGTTACTCGGGACTAGCGGGGTCCCCGCCGTATTTT.

V is TRBV7-6 and J is TRBJ2-1; possible D gene TRBD1, 6 bases. The V end lost 5 bases, the J end lost 5 bases, and 19 bases lay between the germline ends. The CDR3 is 16 residues long. CDR1 is SGHVS, CDR2 FNYEAQ, per germline. The CDR3 DNA reads TGTGCCAGCAGCGTAACGATTCCCAGGGGTGACAATGAGCAGTTCTTC. Its protein product is CASSVTIPRGDNEQFF.

This clonotype was seen ten or more times. The chain uses TRBV7-3 and TRBJ2-1; no firm D call. The CDR3 extends over 15 amino acids. The V gene's germline CDR1 is SGHTA and CDR2 FQGTGA. Trimming removed 1 base from V and 6 bases from J, with 13 bases in between. CDR3 in amino acids: CASSLSPGVGNEQFF. CDR3 nucleotide sequence: TGTGCCAGCAGCTTAAGCCCAGGAGTGGGCAATGAGCAGTTCTTC.